Sequencing of this T cell receptor (beta chain) was carried out in a study of shared clonotypes between healthy human individuals. Study details: Three plates each covered CD4 naive and memory; CD8 naive two, CD8 memory one. Study results and caveats: A small donor pool kept down the genetic and exposure-history diversity that was represented. Blood alone was sampled, and tissue repertoires likely differ. Richness estimates generally favored naive over memory subsets.

TCRdb's copy holds only in-frame clones and misses some; the assay was immunoSEQ multiplex PCR. Here the sample spans just over 2,000,000 clones, about 95% being singletons. Positively selected for CCR7, the CD45RO-negative cells used as naive CD8 cells excluded terminally differentiated effector memory CD45RA+ cells. Comments on this clone: Its antigen is undetermined.

From germline, CDR1 is WNHNN and CDR2 SYGVQD (reference sequence). The ends were cut back, 3 bases at V and 5 bases at J, with 16 bases in the middle. The CDR3 is 15 residues long. Specimen: naive CD8+ T cells sorted from blood. The source of this sequence is a man between 18 and 35 years old in good health. The V call is TRBV10-1, the J call TRBJ1-1; D may be TRBD1 (5 bases). CDR3 DNA: TGCGCCAGCAGTGACCCCGGGACCACGGGGACTGAAGCTTTCTTT. Translation gives CASSDPGTTGTEAFF.